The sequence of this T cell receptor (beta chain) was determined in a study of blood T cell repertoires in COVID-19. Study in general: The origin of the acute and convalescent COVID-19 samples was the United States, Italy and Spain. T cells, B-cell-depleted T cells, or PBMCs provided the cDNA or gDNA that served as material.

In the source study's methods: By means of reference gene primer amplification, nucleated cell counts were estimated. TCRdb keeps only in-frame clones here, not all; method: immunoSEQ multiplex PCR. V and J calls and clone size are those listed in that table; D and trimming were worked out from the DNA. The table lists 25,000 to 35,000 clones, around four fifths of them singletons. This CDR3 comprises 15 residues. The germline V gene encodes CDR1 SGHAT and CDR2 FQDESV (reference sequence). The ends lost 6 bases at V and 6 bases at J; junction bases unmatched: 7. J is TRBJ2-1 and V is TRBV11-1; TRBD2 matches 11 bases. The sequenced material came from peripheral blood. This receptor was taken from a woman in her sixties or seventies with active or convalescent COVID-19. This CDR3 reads CASRTGLAGFNEQFF. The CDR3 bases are TGTGCCAGCAGGACTGGACTAGCGGGTTTCAATGAGCAGTTCTTC.